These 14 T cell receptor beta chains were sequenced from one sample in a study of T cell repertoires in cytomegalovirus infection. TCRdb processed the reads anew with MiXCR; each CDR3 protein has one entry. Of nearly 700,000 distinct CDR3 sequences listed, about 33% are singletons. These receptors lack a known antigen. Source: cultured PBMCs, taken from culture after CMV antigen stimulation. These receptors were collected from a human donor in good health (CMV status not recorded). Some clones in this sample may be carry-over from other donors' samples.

The CDR3 sequence is CASSADRLAASYEQYF. DNA for the CDR3: TGTGCCAGCAGTGCAGATCGGCTAGCGGCCTCCTACGAGCAGTACTTC. This rearrangement joins TRBV2 to TRBJ2-7, with 7 bases lining up with TRBD2. Per the germline V gene, CDR1 is SNHLY and CDR2 is FYNNEI. The CDR3 length is 16 residues. V shed 4 bases, J shed 0 bases, and the junction held 9 bases outside the gene matches.

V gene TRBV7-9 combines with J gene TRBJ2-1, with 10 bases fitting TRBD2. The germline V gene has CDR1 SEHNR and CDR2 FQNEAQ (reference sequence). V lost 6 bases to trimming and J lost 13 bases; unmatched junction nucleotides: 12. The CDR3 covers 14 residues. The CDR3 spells CASRGSGSGGPQFF. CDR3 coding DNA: TGTGCCAGCAGAGGGAGCGGTAGCGGGGGGCCACAGTTCTTC.

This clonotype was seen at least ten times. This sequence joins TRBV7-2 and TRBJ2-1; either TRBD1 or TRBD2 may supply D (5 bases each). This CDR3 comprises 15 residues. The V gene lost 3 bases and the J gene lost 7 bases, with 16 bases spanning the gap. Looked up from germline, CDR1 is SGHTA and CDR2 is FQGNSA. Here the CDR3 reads CASSFRSGPTNEQFF. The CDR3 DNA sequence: TGTGCCAGCAGCTTCCGATCGGGACCAACTAATGAGCAGTTCTTC.

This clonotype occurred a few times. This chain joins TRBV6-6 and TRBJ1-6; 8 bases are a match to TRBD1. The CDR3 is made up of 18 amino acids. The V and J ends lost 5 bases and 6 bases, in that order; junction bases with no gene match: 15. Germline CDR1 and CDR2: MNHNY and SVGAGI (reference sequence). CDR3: CASSARDRPKTGNSPLHF. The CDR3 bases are TGTGCCAGCAGTGCCCGGGACAGGCCCAAAACCGGTAATTCACCCCTCCACTTT.

Here the CDR3 DNA reads TGTGCCAGCAGCTTAATCGGTTTAGGCGAGCAGTACTTC. Its translation is CASSLIGLGEQYF. The chain combines TRBV7-2 with TRBJ2-7; no reliable D call. Germline V CDR1 and CDR2: SGHTA, FQGNSA. V lost 2 bases, J lost 6 bases, and 11 bases lay in between. The CDR3 covers 13 residues.

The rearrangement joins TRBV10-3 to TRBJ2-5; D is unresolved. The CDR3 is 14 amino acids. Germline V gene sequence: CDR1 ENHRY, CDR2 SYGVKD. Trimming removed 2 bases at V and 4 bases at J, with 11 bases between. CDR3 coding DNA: TGTGCCATCAGTGAGAGGGTTGACGGAGAGACCCAGTACTTC. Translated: CAISERVDGETQYF.

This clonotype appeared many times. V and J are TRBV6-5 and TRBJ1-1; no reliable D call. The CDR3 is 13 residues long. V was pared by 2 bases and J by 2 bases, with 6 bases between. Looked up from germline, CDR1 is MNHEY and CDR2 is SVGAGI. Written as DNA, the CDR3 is TGTGCCAGCAGTTACAGCAGCAACACTGAAGCTTTCTTT. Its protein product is CASSYSSNTEAFF.

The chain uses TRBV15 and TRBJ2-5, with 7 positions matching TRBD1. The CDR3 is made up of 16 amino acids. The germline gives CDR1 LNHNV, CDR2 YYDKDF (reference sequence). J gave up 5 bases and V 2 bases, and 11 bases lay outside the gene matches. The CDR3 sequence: CATSRSVGQATETQYF. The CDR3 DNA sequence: TGTGCCACCAGCAGATCCGTTGGACAGGCGACTGAGACCCAGTACTTC.

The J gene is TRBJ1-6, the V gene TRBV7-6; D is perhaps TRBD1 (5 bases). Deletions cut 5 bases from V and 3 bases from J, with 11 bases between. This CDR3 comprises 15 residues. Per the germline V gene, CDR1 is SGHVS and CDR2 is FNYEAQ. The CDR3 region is CASSDGTDYNSPLHF. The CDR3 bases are TGTGCCAGCAGCGATGGGACGGACTATAATTCACCCCTCCACTTT.

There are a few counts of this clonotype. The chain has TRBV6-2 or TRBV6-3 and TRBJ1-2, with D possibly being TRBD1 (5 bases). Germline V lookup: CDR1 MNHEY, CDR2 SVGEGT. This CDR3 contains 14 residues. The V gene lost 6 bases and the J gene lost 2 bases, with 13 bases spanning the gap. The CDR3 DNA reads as TGTGCCAGCAGACCCACAGGAGGGAACTATGGCTACACCTTC. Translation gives CASRPTGGNYGYTF.

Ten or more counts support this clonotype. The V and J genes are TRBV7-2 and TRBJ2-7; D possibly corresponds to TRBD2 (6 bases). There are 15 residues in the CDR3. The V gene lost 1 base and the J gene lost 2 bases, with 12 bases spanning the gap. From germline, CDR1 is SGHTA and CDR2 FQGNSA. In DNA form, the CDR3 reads TGTGCCAGCAGCTTAGTGGTTCTAGCGCCCTACGAGCAGTACTTC. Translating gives CASSLVVLAPYEQYF.

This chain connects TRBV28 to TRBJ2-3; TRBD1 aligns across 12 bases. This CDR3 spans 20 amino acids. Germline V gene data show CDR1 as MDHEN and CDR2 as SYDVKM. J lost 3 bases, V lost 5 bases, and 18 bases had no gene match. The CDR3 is CASSPWGTGGSGGATDTQYF. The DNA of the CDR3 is TGTGCCAGCAGTCCTTGGGGGACAGGGGGCAGCGGGGGGGCTACAGATACGCAGTATTTT.

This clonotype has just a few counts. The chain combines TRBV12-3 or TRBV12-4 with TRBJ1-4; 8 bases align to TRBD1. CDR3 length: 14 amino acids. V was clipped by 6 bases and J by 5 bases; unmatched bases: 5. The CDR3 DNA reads TGTGCCAGCAGGCGGACAGGGATAAATGAAAAACTGTTTTTT. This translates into CASRRTGINEKLFF.

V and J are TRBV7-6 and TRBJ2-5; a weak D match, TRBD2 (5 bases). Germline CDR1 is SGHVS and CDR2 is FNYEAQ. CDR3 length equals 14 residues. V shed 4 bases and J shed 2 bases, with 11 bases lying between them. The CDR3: CASSSQSGQETQYF. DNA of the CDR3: TGTGCCAGCAGCTCCCAGAGCGGACAAGAGACCCAGTACTTC.